Each of the 20 T cell receptor beta chains below was sequenced from the same sample in a study of blood T cells in healthy people across ages. A second PCR of roughly 7 to 11 cycles used a sample-barcoded 5' primer and a J-beta primer mix. TCRdb reprocessed the 5' RACE reads via MiXCR and lists one record per CDR3 protein. The sample consists of around 780,000 distinct CDR3 sequences, about 61% of them appearing once. The source material was blood. The source is a man aged 40-55 years in good health.

V is TRBV13 and J is TRBJ1-2; D unresolved. Germline CDR1 PRHDT, CDR2 FYEKMQ (reference sequence). Trimming took 8 bases from V and 1 from J, leaving 8 bases between them. The CDR3 has 12 residues. The CDR3 region has the DNA TGTGCCAGCGAGGCGGATAACTATGGCTACACCTTC. Protein sequence: CASEADNYGYTF.

The chain carries TRBV27 and TRBJ2-4; 8 bases map to TRBD2. The V gene end was trimmed by 4 bases and the J gene end by 8 bases; junction bases not matched to a gene: 4. This CDR3 contains 13 residues. Germline V CDR1 and CDR2: MNHEY, SMNVEV (reference sequence). CDR3 nucleotides: TGTGCCAGCAGTTCCCGGGAGGGTGACATTCAGTACTTC. The encoded protein is CASSSREGDIQYF.

This clonotype has more than one count but fewer than ten. The chain joins TRBV5-1 to TRBJ2-3, with D possibly being TRBD2 (6 bases). This CDR3 contains 17 residues. Germline V gene data show CDR1 as SGHRS and CDR2 as YFSETQ. The V end lost 7 bases, the J end lost 4 bases, and 25 bases lay between the germline ends. The CDR3 DNA reads as TGCGCCAGCTGCGAAAGGGGACTCGGGCCACGAGCAGATACGCAGTATTTT. The encoded protein is CASCERGLGPRADTQYF.

This clonotype turned up a few times. The rearrangement joins TRBV7-2 to TRBJ1-2; D is unresolved. The CDR3 spans 13 residues. Germline CDR1 and CDR2: SGHTA and FQGNSA. V was pared by 5 bases and J by 5 bases, with 12 bases between. The CDR3 protein is CASSPGYGYGYTF. The CDR3 coding sequence is TGTGCCAGCAGCCCGGGTTATGGGTATGGCTACACCTTC.

This clonotype has more than one count but fewer than ten. The chain uses TRBV7-9 and TRBJ1-4, with D unclear. Germline CDR1 reads SEHNR; CDR2 reads FQNEAQ (reference sequence). The CDR3 is 15 residues long. The germline V and J ends were trimmed by 2 bases and 5 bases, with 12 bases remaining between them. The DNA of the CDR3 is TGTGCCAGCAGCTTACTAGCTTCTGAGAATGAAAAACTGTTTTTT. It is translated as CASSLLASENEKLFF.

This clonotype was seen a handful of times. The V call is TRBV9, the J call TRBJ1-4; the D is unclear. There are 15 residues in the CDR3. Deletions cut 7 bases from V and 0 bases from J, with 13 bases between. The germline gives CDR1 SGDLS, CDR2 YYNGEE. Here the CDR3 DNA reads TGTGCCAGCGGCGGGAAGACATCAACTAATGAAAAACTGTTTTTT. Protein sequence: CASGGKTSTNEKLFF. Full variable domain (rest looked up from reference TRBV9 and TRBJ1-4): DSGVTQTPKHLITATGQRVTLRCSPRSGDLSVYWYQQSLDQGLQFLIQYYNGEERAKGNILERFSAQQFPDLHSELNLSSLELGDSALYFCASGGKTSTNEKLFFGSGTQLSVL.

This rearrangement joins TRBV29-1 to TRBJ2-3; a weak D match, TRBD2 (6 bases). CDR3 length equals 15 residues. Trimming pared 4 bases from V and 0 bases from J, leaving 14 bases between. Germline V gene lookup returns CDR1 SQVTM and CDR2 ANQGSEA. As DNA, the CDR3 is TGCAGCGTTGTAGGGGCGGGACGGAGCACAGATACGCAGTATTTT. The encoded protein is CSVVGAGRSTDTQYF.

This chain uses TRBV12-3 or TRBV12-4 with TRBJ1-2; D gene ambiguous. This CDR3 region has 15 residues. Deletions cut 4 bases from V and 7 bases from J, with 19 bases between. In DNA, the CDR3 is TGTGCCAGCAGTTCCGATCAAGGGTGGCCTGTTGGCTACACCTTC. Amino acid sequence: CASSSDQGWPVGYTF.

This chain joins TRBV20-1 and TRBJ1-1, with 7 bases fitting TRBD1. The ends lost 0 bases at V and 4 bases at J; junction bases unmatched: 5. The germline CDR1 and CDR2 sequences are DFQATT and SNEGSKA (reference sequence). The CDR3 has 14 residues. CDR3 DNA sequence: TGCAGTGCTAGAGAGGGACAGACCTTCACTGAAGCTTTCTTT. Its translation is CSAREGQTFTEAFF.

This clonotype has only a few counts. Compared with germline, one end of the junction differs, possibly owing to a read error. The chain employs TRBV13 and TRBJ2-3, with TRBD2 identical over 12 bases. The CDR3 contains 16 residues. The germline V gene has CDR1 PRHDT and CDR2 FYEKMQ (reference sequence). The CDR3 reads CASSIGLAGLSDTQYF. The CDR3 DNA reads as TGTGCCAGCAGCATAGGACTAGCGGGGCTGTCAGATACGCAGTATTTT.

The chain couples TRBV5-1 to TRBJ2-5; D might be TRBD1 (6 bases). The V end was cut by 9 bases, the J end by 5 bases, with 26 bases between. The germline V gene encodes CDR1 SGHRS and CDR2 YFSETQ. The CDR3 loop spans 16 amino acids. The CDR3 region has the DNA TGCGCCAACTGGGGAGTGGGGACAAGTAAAACGGAGACCCAGTACTTC. Amino acid sequence: CANWGVGTSKTETQYF. The full variable domain, completed using reference TRBV5-1 and TRBJ2-5, is KAGVTQTPRYLIKTRGQQVTLSCSPISGHRSVSWYQQTPGQGLQFLFEYFSETQRNKGNFPGRFSGRQFSNSRSEMNVSTLELGDSALYLCANWGVGTSKTETQYFGPGTRLLVL.

This CDR3 reads CASSYRDRYLDTQYF. In DNA form, the CDR3 reads TGTGCCAGCAGTTATAGGGACAGGTATTTGGATACGCAGTATTTT. The chain links TRBV6-5 to TRBJ2-3, with 8 bases lining up with TRBD1. The J segment lost 6 bases and the V segment lost 3 bases, leaving 8 bases of the junction unmatched. This CDR3 has 15 amino acids. Germline V gene sequence: CDR1 MNHEY, CDR2 SVGAGI.

This chain connects TRBV29-1 to TRBJ2-6; D not certain. The V and J ends lost 7 bases and 0 bases respectively, with 19 bases between them. Germline V gene lookup returns CDR1 SQVTM and CDR2 ANQGSEA. This CDR3 is built from 17 residues. CDR3 residues: CSGITERLSSGANVLTF. In DNA, the CDR3 is TGCAGCGGAATTACCGAGCGACTGTCCTCTGGGGCCAACGTCCTGACTTTC.

V and J are TRBV9 and TRBJ2-7; TRBD1 agrees at 9 bases. The J call could be wrong; TRBJ2-5 is a better fit for the DNA end. CDR1 and CDR2 from the germline V gene are SGDLS and YYNGEE. CDR3 length equals 16 residues. The CDR3 region has the DNA TGTGCCAGCAGCATAAATCCTGGGACAGGGCCAGAGACCCAGTACTTC. Protein: CASSINPGTGPETQYF.

This rearrangement joins TRBV6-5 to TRBJ2-5, with 7 nucleotides matching TRBD1. Looked up from germline, CDR1 is MNHEY and CDR2 is SVGAGI. With V trimmed by 4 bases and J by 5 bases, 7 bases remained unmatched. The CDR3 spans 14 residues. CDR3 DNA: TGTGCCAGCAGTTCGACAGGGATTGTGGAGACCCAGTACTTC. Protein: CASSSTGIVETQYF.

This chain joins TRBV6-2 or TRBV6-3 and TRBJ2-1; a possible D gene is TRBD1 (6 bases). Trimming stripped 2 bases from V and 1 base from J, with 12 bases between. Germline CDR1 is MNHEY and CDR2 is SVGEGT. This CDR3 contains 16 residues. Here the CDR3 DNA reads TGTGCCAGCAGTTACAGCAGGGGTGGATCCTACAATGAGCAGTTCTTC. Its translation: CASSYSRGGSYNEQFF.

The chain couples TRBV24-1 to TRBJ2-6; D may match TRBD1 or TRBD2 (5 bases each). The V end was cut by 4 bases, the J end by 0 bases, with 15 bases between. This CDR3 has 18 amino acids. Germline CDR1 is KGHDR and CDR2 is SFDVKD. CDR3 in DNA: TGTGCCACCAGTGACCCGGGGCCACATTCCTCTGGGGCCAACGTCCTGACTTTC. This codes for CATSDPGPHSSGANVLTF.

This clonotype was seen a handful of times. The chain recombines TRBV10-3 with TRBJ2-1; D is ambiguous. The CDR3 sequence is 12 residues long. Trimming shortened V by 5 bases and J by 6 bases, and 8 bases separated the two germline ends. Germline V lookup: CDR1 ENHRY, CDR2 SYGVKD. CDR3 nucleotides: TGTGCCATCAGTAATCAAATCAATGAGCAGTTCTTC. Translation gives CAISNQINEQFF.

V gene TRBV28 combines with J gene TRBJ2-3, with TRBD2 matching over 8 bases. Germline-derived CDR1 and CDR2 are MDHEN and SYDVKM. CDR3 length equals 15 residues. With V trimmed by 8 bases and J by 2 bases, 9 bases remained unmatched. The CDR3 coding sequence is TGTGCCAGCGTGGGGAGCGGGGGATACACAGATACGCAGTATTTT. Protein product: CASVGSGGYTDTQYF.

This chain links TRBV12-5 with TRBJ2-3, with D tentatively TRBD1 or TRBD2 (6 bases each). Looked up from germline, CDR1 is LGHNT and CDR2 is FRNRAP. V lost 6 bases, J lost 5 bases, and 21 bases lay in between. The CDR3 has 16 amino acids. CDR3 nucleotides: TGTGCTAGTGGGGACAGAGCGGGCAGATTCGGAGATACGCAGTATTTT. Its protein product is CASGDRAGRFGDTQYF.